Listed below are T cell receptor beta chains from one sample, sequenced in a study of blood T cell repertoires in COVID-19. Clones were read by immunoSEQ multiplex PCR, and TCRdb kept only the in-frame ones, dropping some. The sample contains more than 80,000 clones, around 90% of which appear only once. The sample taken for sequencing was peripheral blood. Receptors were obtained from a woman aged 55-69 years with COVID-19, enrolled during active disease. The CDR3 runs from the conserved cysteine through the conserved F or W. Each record gives: clone size, J gene, V gene, CDR3 protein. Size values are once, few and many counts, or a class for expanded clones, and some rows have none.

size: -; J: TRBJ1-6; V: TRBV5-6; CDR3: CASSLKTESYPLHF
size: -; J: TRBJ1-2; V: TRBV15; CDR3: CATSRPSGTGGYTF
size: -; J: TRBJ2-1; V: TRBV28; CDR3: CASSRGSTGNNEQFF
size: -; J: TRBJ2-1; V: TRBV4-2; CDR3: CASSQALTRNEQFF
size: -; J: TRBJ2-7; V: TRBV11-2; CDR3: CASSRPTKGLYEQYF
size: -; J: TRBJ2-3; V: TRBV15; CDR3: CATGRTDYHTDTQYF
size: -; J: TRBJ2-6; V: TRBV19; CDR3: CASSIGGSGANVLTF
size: -; J: TRBJ1-2; V: TRBV28; CDR3: CASMAGLTYGYTF
size: once; J: TRBJ1-1; V: TRBV6-6; CDR3: CASRLGQGKNTEAFF
size: -; J: TRBJ1-1; V: TRBV19; CDR3: CASSQGRLESQTFF
size: -; J: TRBJ2-2; V: TRBV29-1; CDR3: CSVVFPGKVSTGELFF
size: -; J: TRBJ1-2; V: TRBV2; CDR3: CASSSPGTGSYGYTF
size: -; J: TRBJ2-1; V: TRBV30; CDR3: CAWSRTNGQFF
size: -; J: TRBJ2-5; V: TRBV3-1/TRBV3-2; CDR3: CASSPTTRTRETQYF
size: -; J: TRBJ1-2; V: TRBV9; CDR3: CASSGEGRAVTF
size: -; J: TRBJ2-7; V: TRBV29-1; CDR3: CSVEEDGTAYEQYF
size: -; J: TRBJ1-5; V: TRBV7-8; CDR3: CASSARTGGGNQPQHF
size: -; J: TRBJ2-1; V: TRBV27; CDR3: CASRDSGGPFF
size: -; J: TRBJ1-2; V: TRBV25-1; CDR3: CASSLQGFGYTF
size: -; J: TRBJ2-4; V: TRBV19; CDR3: CASIAQGAKNIQYF
size: -; J: TRBJ1-3; V: TRBV3-1/TRBV3-2; CDR3: CASSQGLGPSGNTIYF
size: -; J: TRBJ1-2; V: TRBV4-3; CDR3: CASSQEAAGTVFYGYTF
size: -; J: TRBJ1-2; V: TRBV6-5; CDR3: CASSTGLGYGYTF
size: -; J: TRBJ2-1; V: TRBV6-6; CDR3: CASSLTGGNNEQFF
size: -; J: TRBJ2-7; V: TRBV7-9; CDR3: CASSLGRTGTTKTYEQYF
size: few; J: TRBJ1-5; V: TRBV4-1; CDR3: CASSQALGQGGKQPQHF
size: -; J: TRBJ2-7; V: TRBV30; CDR3: CAWRVSDYEQYF
size: -; J: TRBJ1-5; V: TRBV5-6; CDR3: CASSVLIRPDQPQHF
size: -; J: TRBJ2-7; V: TRBV6-5; CDR3: CASSYRSGTLTYEQYF
size: -; J: TRBJ1-1; V: TRBV3-1/TRBV3-2; CDR3: CASSQVQGQTEAFF
size: -; J: TRBJ2-6; V: TRBV5-1; CDR3: CASSAGQGAGANVLTF
size: once; J: TRBJ1-1; V: TRBV1; CDR3: CTSSQRQDLNTEAFF
size: once; J: TRBJ2-7; V: TRBV6-2/TRBV6-3; CDR3: CASSFRQLLSYEQYF
size: -; J: TRBJ1-4; V: TRBV2; CDR3: CASSGSWGLNEKLFF
size: -; J: TRBJ1-2; V: TRBV6-5; CDR3: CASSYGDRGGYGYTF
size: few; J: TRBJ2-2; V: TRBV9; CDR3: CASSATLGRGSPLANTGELFF
size: few; J: TRBJ1-6; V: TRBV4-3; CDR3: CASSQDFGYDSPLHF
size: -; J: TRBJ1-2; V: TRBV4-2; CDR3: CASSQEPTVNYGYTF
size: -; J: TRBJ2-3; V: TRBV6-5; CDR3: CASRRAGGVDTQYF
size: -; J: TRBJ1-3; V: TRBV28; CDR3: CASTARETIYF
size: -; J: TRBJ2-5; V: TRBV3-1/TRBV3-2; CDR3: CASSRVRGKQETQYF
size: -; J: TRBJ1-1; V: TRBV6-1; CDR3: CASTDWGGATEAFF
size: -; J: TRBJ2-7; V: TRBV7-9; CDR3: CASSLAGDFSYEQYF
size: -; J: TRBJ2-5; V: TRBV12-3/TRBV12-4; CDR3: CASSQTEKETQYF
size: -; J: TRBJ2-7; V: TRBV5-4; CDR3: CASSLGVFGGEQYF
size: -; J: TRBJ1-2; V: TRBV6-6; CDR3: CASTRGGPLNYGYTF
size: -; J: TRBJ2-2; V: TRBV18; CDR3: CASSTRSGTSAGELFF
size: once; J: TRBJ2-7; V: TRBV4-1; CDR3: CASSQTVAGGDYEQYF
size: -; J: TRBJ2-6; V: TRBV25-1; CDR3: CASSEMGGSGANVLTF
size: -; J: TRBJ1-1; V: TRBV12-3/TRBV12-4; CDR3: CASTVDRTRTYF
size: few; J: TRBJ1-2; V: TRBV12-3/TRBV12-4; CDR3: CASSLTPTGGYTF
size: -; J: TRBJ2-7; V: TRBV6-5; CDR3: CASAQPPGRGNEQYF
size: -; J: TRBJ1-6; V: TRBV7-6; CDR3: CASSRTGLGSPLHF
size: -; J: TRBJ1-3; V: TRBV18; CDR3: CASSPPGTGTGNTIYF